A single sample gave rise to the 11 T cell receptor beta chains below, sequenced in a study of blood T cell repertoires in COVID-19. Profiling relied on immunoSEQ multiplex PCR, and the TCRdb table lists in-frame clones only, not all of them. The sample contains fewer than 40,000 clones, about 82% of which appear only once. Material for sequencing was peripheral blood. The receptors come from a human donor in a cohort sampled during active COVID-19.

The V and J genes are TRBV5-1 and TRBJ1-2; 8 positions match TRBD1. Looked up from germline, CDR1 is SGHRS and CDR2 is YFSETQ. The trim removed 4 bases at V and 1 base at J, leaving 6 bases unmatched. The CDR3 contains 15 residues. DNA of the CDR3: TGCGCCAGCAGCATCGGGACAGGAGGTAACTATGGCTACACCTTC. Protein: CASSIGTGGNYGYTF.

The chain uses TRBV5-1 and TRBJ2-5; D may be TRBD2 (5 bases). V was clipped by 8 bases and J by 2 bases, with 19 bases between them. Looked up from germline, CDR1 is SGHRS and CDR2 is YFSETQ. CDR3 length: 15 amino acids. CDR3 protein: CASSGSGRRQETQYF. The DNA of the CDR3 is TGCGCCAGTAGTGGGTCGGGAAGGAGGCAAGAGACCCAGTACTTC. Drawing the rest from reference TRBV5-1 and TRBJ2-5, the complete variable domain is KAGVTQTPRYLIKTRGQQVTLSCSPISGHRSVSWYQQTPGQGLQFLFEYFSETQRNKGNFPGRFSGRQFSNSRSEMNVSTLELGDSALYLCASSGSGRRQETQYFGPGTRLLVL.

V gene TRBV2 combines with J gene TRBJ2-1; 7 bases are shared with TRBD2. The CDR3 is made up of 14 amino acids. Germline loops: CDR1 SNHLY, CDR2 FYNNEI. V lost 3 bases, J lost 7 bases, and 6 bases stayed unmatched. CDR3 sequence (DNA): TGTGCCAGCAGTGAGGTACTAGCGATGAATGAGCAGTTCTTC. This sequence encodes CASSEVLAMNEQFF.

Worth noting for this clone: One end of the junction fails to match germline, which may point to a read error. The V gene is TRBV4-1, the J gene TRBJ1-1; 7 bases are shared with TRBD1. The germline CDR1 and CDR2 sequences are MGHRA and YSYEKL. The CDR3 runs to 15 residues. CDR3 sequence (DNA): TGCACCAGCAGAAACGAAGGGGGCGGCGGCACTGAAGCTTTCTTT. Protein sequence: CTSRNEGGGGTEAFF.

The gene calls are TRBV7-8 and TRBJ1-4; D is perhaps TRBD1 (6 bases). Per the germline V gene, CDR1 is SGHVS and CDR2 is FQNEAQ. V lost 4 bases to trimming and J lost 7 bases, with 13 bases between them. The CDR3 runs 14 residues. CDR3 region: CASSSREGVEKLFF. As DNA, the CDR3 is TGTGCCAGCAGCTCTCGGGAGGGGGTTGAAAAACTGTTTTTT.

This clone was observed once. The chain links TRBV4-3 to TRBJ2-1, with D uncertain. From germline, CDR1 is LGHNA and CDR2 YSLEER. This CDR3 spans 14 amino acids. V was pared by 1 base and J by 4 bases, with 8 bases between. The CDR3 bases are TGCGCCAGCAGCCAAGTTACAGCTTACAATGAGCAGTTCTTC. This translates into CASSQVTAYNEQFF.

The chain uses TRBV28 and TRBJ1-1, with D possibly matching TRBD1 (6 bases). The CDR3 runs to 12 residues. Germline CDR1 reads MDHEN; CDR2 reads SYDVKM. Trimming stripped 10 bases from V and 0 bases from J, with 9 bases between. CDR3 nucleotide sequence: TGTGCCACCGGACAGCTGAACACTGAAGCTTTCTTT. Residues: CATGQLNTEAFF.

The V call is TRBV19, the J call TRBJ2-1, with D tentatively TRBD2 (5 bases). This CDR3 contains 16 residues. Deletions cut 6 bases from V and 0 bases from J, with 15 bases between. Germline CDR1 reads LNHDA; CDR2 reads SQIVND (reference sequence). DNA for the CDR3: TGTGCCAGTAGCGCCATGGAGCGGCACTCCTACAATGAGCAGTTCTTC. It translates to CASSAMERHSYNEQFF. Full variable domain (rest looked up from reference TRBV19 and TRBJ2-1): DGGITQSPKYLFRKEGQNVTLSCEQNLNHDAMYWYRQDPGQGLRLIYYSQIVNDFQKGDIAEGYSVSREKKESFPLTVTSAQKNPTAFYLCASSAMERHSYNEQFFGPGTRLTVL.

The chain links TRBV5-1 to TRBJ2-1, with D perhaps TRBD2 (6 bases). V shed 4 bases and J shed 4 bases, with 27 bases lying between them. The CDR3 extends over 19 amino acids. Germline lookup yields CDR1 SGHRS and CDR2 YFSETQ. As DNA, the CDR3 is TGCGCCAGCAGCGCGGAAGGGCGGAGGGCCCTCACTATATACAATGAGCAGTTCTTC. Translated: CASSAEGRRALTIYNEQFF.

The J gene is TRBJ2-1, the V gene TRBV6-5; 8 nucleotides line up with TRBD2. Trimming took 4 bases from V and 7 from J; bases not matched to a gene: 9. Germline V gene lookup returns CDR1 MNHEY and CDR2 SVGAGI. The CDR3 has 15 residues. The CDR3 DNA reads as TGTGCCAGCAGTTTAGGGGTAGCGGGATGGAATGAGCAGTTCTTC. It specifies CASSLGVAGWNEQFF.

This clone showed up just once. The chain is built from TRBV3-1 (or the pseudogene TRBV3-2) and TRBJ2-1; 11 nucleotides match TRBD2. This CDR3 is built from 15 residues. J gave up 13 bases and V 0 bases, and 8 bases lay outside the gene matches. Germline CDR1 LGHDT, CDR2 YNNKEL (reference sequence). DNA for the CDR3: TGTGCCAGCAGCCAAGAATTCATGACTAGCGGGGCTCAGTTCTTC. Protein product: CASSQEFMTSGAQFF.